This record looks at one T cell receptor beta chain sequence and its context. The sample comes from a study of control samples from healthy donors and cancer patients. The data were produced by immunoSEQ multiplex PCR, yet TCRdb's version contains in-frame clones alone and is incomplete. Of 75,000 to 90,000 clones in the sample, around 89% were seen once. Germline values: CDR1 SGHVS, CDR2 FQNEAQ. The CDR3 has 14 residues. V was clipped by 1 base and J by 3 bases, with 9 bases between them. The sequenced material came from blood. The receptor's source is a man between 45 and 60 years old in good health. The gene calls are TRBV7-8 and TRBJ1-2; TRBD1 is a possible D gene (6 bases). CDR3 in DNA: TGTGCCAGCAGCTTAGTAAACAGGGACTATGGCTACACCTTC. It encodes CASSLVNRDYGYTF. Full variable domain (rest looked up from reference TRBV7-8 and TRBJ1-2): GAGVSQSPRYKVAKRGQDVALRCDPISGHVSLFWYQQALGQGPEFLTYFQNEAQLDKSGLPSDRFFAERPEGSVSTLKIQRTQQEDSAVYLCASSLVNRDYGYTFGSGTRLTVV.